A selection of T cell receptor beta chains follows, all from one sample in a study of OX40 agonist ivuxolimab in advanced cancers. TCRdb keeps only in-frame clones here, not all; method: immunoSEQ multiplex PCR. Counted here are about 69,000 clones, about 90% occurring once; the ten biggest clones make up less than 6%. Material: CD4+ or CD8+ T cells sorted from blood, obtained in a trial of the OX40 agonist ivuxolimab. The receptors come from an adult with an advanced solid tumor such as melanoma, head and neck, liver or kidney cancer. Both conserved end residues are part of each CDR3. D genes are given only for firm matches. Expanded clones get a size class; other rows say once, few or many, or leave the size out.

NA,TRBJ1-4,NA,TRBV27,CASRNLGGRAEKLFF,TGTGCCAGCAGGAACCTAGGGGGTCGGGCTGAAAAACTGTTTTTT
NA,TRBJ2-5,NA,TRBV7-2,CASSFNSAETQYF,TGTGCCAGCAGCTTTAACTCGGCAGAGACCCAGTACTTC
NA,TRBJ2-7,NA,TRBV9,CASSPGVNAYEQYF,TGTGCCAGCAGCCCTGGGGTCAATGCCTACGAGCAGTACTTC
NA,TRBJ1-1,NA,TRBV28,CASSFDSNTEAFF,TGTGCCAGCAGTTTCGACTCAAACACTGAAGCTTTCTTT
NA,TRBJ2-7,NA,TRBV29-1,CSVGVTLYEQYF,TGCAGCGTTGGGGTAACCCTCTACGAGCAGTACTTC
NA,TRBJ1-5,NA,TRBV5-5,CASSEHRDQPQHF,TGTGCCAGCAGCGAACACAGGGATCAGCCCCAGCATTTT
NA,TRBJ2-7,NA,TRBV7-3,CASSLDGYYEQYF,TGTGCCAGCAGCTTGGACGGGTACTACGAGCAGTACTTC
TRBD2,TRBJ2-1,NA,TRBV13,CASSFVLAGGVYNEQFF,TGTGCCAGCAGTTTTGTCCTAGCGGGAGGGGTGTACAATGAGCAGTTCTTC
TRBD1,TRBJ2-5,NA,TRBV6-5,CASSTTGLAETQYF,TGTGCCAGCAGTACGACAGGGCTCGCGGAGACCCAGTACTTC
TRBD1,TRBJ1-2,NA,TRBV5-4,CASSTTGQDLLDGYTF,TGTGCCAGCAGCACGACGGGACAGGACCTCTTGGATGGCTACACCTTC
TRBD1,TRBJ1-5,NA,TRBV28,CASSLSGQGGSINSQPQHF,TGTGCCAGCAGTTTATCGGGACAGGGTGGATCCATAAATAGTCAGCCCCAGCATTTT
NA,TRBJ1-2,NA,TRBV30,CAWSKVVYGYTF,TGTGCCTGGAGTAAGGTGGTGTATGGCTACACCTTC
NA,TRBJ2-7,NA,TRBV6-5,CASRITRGYEQYF,TGTGCCAGCAGAATCACTCGAGGCTACGAGCAGTACTTC
NA,TRBJ1-1,NA,TRBV4-3,CASSQGVGKMNTEAFF,TGCGCCAGCAGCCAGGGGGTCGGGAAGATGAACACTGAAGCTTTCTTT
NA,TRBJ2-4,NA,TRBV4-2,CASSQNQGFGNIQYF,TGTGCCAGCAGCCAAAACCAGGGTTTTGGAAACATTCAGTACTTC
NA,TRBJ2-3,NA,TRBV7-8,CASSTPIGHGGTDTQYF,TGTGCCAGCAGCACCCCCATAGGACACGGGGGCACAGATACGCAGTATTTT
TRBD1,TRBJ2-7,once,TRBV19,CASIDRGYPEQYF,TGTGCCAGTATCGACAGGGGCTACCCCGAGCAGTACTTC
TRBD2,TRBJ2-1,NA,TRBV7-2,CASSLTSGRATGNEQFF,TGTGCCAGCAGCTTGACTAGCGGGAGGGCAACGGGGAATGAGCAGTTCTTC
TRBD1,TRBJ1-5,NA,TRBV19,CASRTGTRSNQPQHF,TGTGCCAGTAGGACAGGGACGCGTAGCAATCAGCCCCAGCATTTT
NA,TRBJ2-4,NA,TRBV2,CASSDRVDLAKNIQYF,TGTGCCAGCAGTGATCGGGTAGACTTAGCCAAAAACATTCAGTACTTC
NA,TRBJ2-4,NA,TRBV28,CASSLGQQNIQYF,TGTGCCAGCAGTCTAGGACAGCAAAACATTCAGTACTTC
TRBD1,TRBJ1-5,NA,TRBV28,CASSLMSQGVYSNQPQHF,TGTGCCAGCAGTTTAATGAGTCAGGGGGTATACTCAAATCAGCCCCAGCATTTT
NA,TRBJ1-5,NA,TRBV28,CASIGVGSNQPQHF,TGTGCCAGCATAGGGGTTGGGAGCAATCAGCCCCAGCATTTT